This T cell receptor beta chain comes out of a study of Graves' ophthalmopathy and Graves' hyperthyroidism. The germline V and J ends were trimmed by 3 bases and 2 bases, with 16 bases remaining between them. CDR1 and CDR2 from the germline V gene are DFQATT and SNEGSKA (reference sequence). The CDR3 consists of 15 residues. RNA transcripts provided the template for amplifying TCR beta CDR3 regions. The first-round RT-PCR employed HTBI primers together with the Qiagen OneStep RT-PCR kit. A multiplex PCR was then performed as the second round. TCRdb reanalysed the multiplex PCR reads using MiXCR and keeps one entry per CDR3 protein. Among 350,000 to 400,000 distinct CDR3 sequences listed, around 19% were seen once.

The receptor was derived from a woman between 18 and 30 years old with Graves' ophthalmopathy. The sequenced sample was peripheral blood. The gene calls are TRBV20-1 and TRBJ1-1, with a tentative D call TRBD1 (5 bases). The CDR3 coding sequence is TGCAGTGCTAGGGATCGTGGAAGGGGCAACACTGAAGCTTTCTTT. It encodes CSARDRGRGNTEAFF.